This TCR beta chain was sequenced for a study of control samples from healthy donors and cancer patients. The V gene end was trimmed by 6 bases and the J gene end by 1 base; junction bases not matched to a gene: 15. Germline V gene lookup returns CDR1 LNHNV and CDR2 YYDKDF (reference sequence). The CDR3 sequence is 18 residues long. TCRdb's table, derived via immunoSEQ multiplex PCR, lists solely in-frame clones and lacks some. The sample includes some 100,000 clones, about 90% seen only once; the top ten take roughly 14%. The sequence derives from a young man in good health. V usage is TRBV15 and J usage is TRBJ2-5; TRBD2 aligns across 9 bases. The sample consisted of blood. CDR3 protein: CATRRTAGGGRAQETQYF. CDR3 coding DNA: TGTGCCACCAGAAGGACAGCCGGCGGCGGGAGGGCCCAAGAGACCCAGTACTTC.